This record looks at one T cell receptor (beta chain) sequence and its context. Libraries were prepared by immunoSEQ multiplex PCR; TCRdb keeps only in-frame clonotypes and omits some of them. The data hold tens of thousands of clones, with approximately 86% observed a single time. The data are from a study of blood T cell repertoires in COVID-19. In the study overall: Italy, Spain and the United States were the sources of the convalescent and acute COVID-19 samples.

The sequenced sample was peripheral blood. The origin of this receptor is a man over 45 with acute or convalescent COVID-19.

The CDR3 reads CASSREGMGEQYF. CDR3 DNA: TGTGCCAGTAGTAGGGAGGGAATGGGCGAGCAGTACTTC. This rearrangement joins TRBV19 to TRBJ2-7; 7 nucleotides align to TRBD2. CDR3 length: 13 amino acids. Germline V gene lookup returns CDR1 LNHDA and CDR2 SQIVND (reference sequence). The ends lost 4 bases at V and 6 bases at J; junction bases unmatched: 6. Combining the CDR3 with reference TRBV19 and TRBJ2-7 gives the whole variable domain DGGITQSPKYLFRKEGQNVTLSCEQNLNHDAMYWYRQDPGQGLRLIYYSQIVNDFQKGDIAEGYSVSREKKESFPLTVTSAQKNPTAFYLCASSREGMGEQYFGPGTRLTVT.